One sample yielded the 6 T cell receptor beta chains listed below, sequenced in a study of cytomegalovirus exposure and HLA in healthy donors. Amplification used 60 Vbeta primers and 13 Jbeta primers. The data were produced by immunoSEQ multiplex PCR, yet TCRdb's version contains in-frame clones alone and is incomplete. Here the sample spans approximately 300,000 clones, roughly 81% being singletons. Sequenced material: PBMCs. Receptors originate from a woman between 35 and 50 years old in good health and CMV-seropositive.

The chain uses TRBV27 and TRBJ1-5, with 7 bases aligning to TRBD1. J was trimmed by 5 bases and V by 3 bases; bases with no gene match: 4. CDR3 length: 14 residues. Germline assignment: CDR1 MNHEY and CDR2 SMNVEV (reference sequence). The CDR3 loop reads CASSFLGQYQPQHF. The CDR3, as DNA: TGTGCCAGCAGTTTCCTGGGACAGTATCAGCCCCAGCATTTT.

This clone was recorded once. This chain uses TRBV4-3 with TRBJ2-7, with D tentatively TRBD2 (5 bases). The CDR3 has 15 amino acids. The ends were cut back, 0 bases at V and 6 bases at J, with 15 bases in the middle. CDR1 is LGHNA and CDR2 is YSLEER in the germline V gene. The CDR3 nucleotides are TGCGCCAGCAGCCAAGATGCGCTGAGGGCTATCGAGCAGTACTTC. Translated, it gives CASSQDALRAIEQYF.

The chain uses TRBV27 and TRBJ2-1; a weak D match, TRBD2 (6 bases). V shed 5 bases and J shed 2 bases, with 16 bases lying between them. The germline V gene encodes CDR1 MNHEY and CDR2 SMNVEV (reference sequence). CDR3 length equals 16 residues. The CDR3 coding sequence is TGTGCCAGCAGTGGCGGGGACTTTGCTGCCTACAATGAGCAGTTCTTC. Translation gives CASSGGDFAAYNEQFF.

The CDR3 DNA is TGTGCCAGCAGCGTGCAGACAGGGTCAGGGGATACGCAGTATTTT. Protein sequence: CASSVQTGSGDTQYF. V usage is TRBV9 and J usage is TRBJ2-3; 7 bases map to TRBD1. V was clipped by 2 bases and J by 6 bases; unmatched bases: 9. In germline, CDR1 is SGDLS, CDR2 YYNGEE. The CDR3 is 15 residues long. The variable domain in full, completed from reference TRBV9 and TRBJ2-3, reads DSGVTQTPKHLITATGQRVTLRCSPRSGDLSVYWYQQSLDQGLQFLIQYYNGEERAKGNILERFSAQQFPDLHSELNLSSLELGDSALYFCASSVQTGSGDTQYFGPGTRLTVL.

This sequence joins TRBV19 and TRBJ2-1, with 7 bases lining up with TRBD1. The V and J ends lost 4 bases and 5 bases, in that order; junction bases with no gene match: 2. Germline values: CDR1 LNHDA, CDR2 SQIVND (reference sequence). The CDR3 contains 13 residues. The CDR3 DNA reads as TGTGCCAGTAGTAAGGGACAGAACAATGAGCAGTTCTTC. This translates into CASSKGQNNEQFF.

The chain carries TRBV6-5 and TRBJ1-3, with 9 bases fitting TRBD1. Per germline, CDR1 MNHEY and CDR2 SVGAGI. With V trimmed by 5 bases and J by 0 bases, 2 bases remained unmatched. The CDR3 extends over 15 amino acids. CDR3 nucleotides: TGTGCCAGCAGTCGGGACAGGGACTCTGGAAACACCATATATTTT. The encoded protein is CASSRDRDSGNTIYF.